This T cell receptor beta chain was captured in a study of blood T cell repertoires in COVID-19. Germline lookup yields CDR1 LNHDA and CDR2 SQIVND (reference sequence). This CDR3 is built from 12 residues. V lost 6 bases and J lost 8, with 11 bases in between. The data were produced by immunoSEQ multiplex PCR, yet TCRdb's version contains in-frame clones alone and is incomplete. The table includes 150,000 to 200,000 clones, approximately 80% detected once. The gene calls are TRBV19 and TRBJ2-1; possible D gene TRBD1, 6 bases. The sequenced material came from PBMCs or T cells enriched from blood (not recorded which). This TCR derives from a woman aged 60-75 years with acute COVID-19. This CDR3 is CASRNRVDEQFF. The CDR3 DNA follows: TGTGCCAGTAGAAACAGGGTCGATGAGCAGTTCTTC. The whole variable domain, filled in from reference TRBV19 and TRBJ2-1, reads DGGITQSPKYLFRKEGQNVTLSCEQNLNHDAMYWYRQDPGQGLRLIYYSQIVNDFQKGDIAEGYSVSREKKESFPLTVTSAQKNPTAFYLCASRNRVDEQFFGPGTRLTVL.